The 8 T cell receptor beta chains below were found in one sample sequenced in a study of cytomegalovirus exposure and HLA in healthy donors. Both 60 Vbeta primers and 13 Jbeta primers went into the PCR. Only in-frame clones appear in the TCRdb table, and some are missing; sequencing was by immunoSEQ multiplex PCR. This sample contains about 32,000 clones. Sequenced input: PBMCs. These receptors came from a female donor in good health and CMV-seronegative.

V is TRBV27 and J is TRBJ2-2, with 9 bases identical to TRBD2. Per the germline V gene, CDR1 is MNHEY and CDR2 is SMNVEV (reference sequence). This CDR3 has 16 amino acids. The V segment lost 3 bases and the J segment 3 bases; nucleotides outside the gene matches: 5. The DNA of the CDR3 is TGTGCCAGCAGTTTTGGAGCGGGGGGATACACCGGGGAGCTGTTTTTT. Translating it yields CASSFGAGGYTGELFF.

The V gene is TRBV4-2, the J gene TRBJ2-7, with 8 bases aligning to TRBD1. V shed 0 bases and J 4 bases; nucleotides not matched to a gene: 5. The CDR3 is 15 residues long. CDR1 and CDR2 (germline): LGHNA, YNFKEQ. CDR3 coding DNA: TGTGCCAGCAGCCAAGAGCAGGGGGCGCTGTACGAGCAGTACTTC. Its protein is CASSQEQGALYEQYF.

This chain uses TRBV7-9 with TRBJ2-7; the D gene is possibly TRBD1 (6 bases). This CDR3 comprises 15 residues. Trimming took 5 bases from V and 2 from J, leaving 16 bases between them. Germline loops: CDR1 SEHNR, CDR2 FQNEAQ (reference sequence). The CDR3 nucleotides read TGTGCCAGCAGCCCCGCCCGGGACACTACCTACGAGCAGTACTTC. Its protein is CASSPARDTTYEQYF.

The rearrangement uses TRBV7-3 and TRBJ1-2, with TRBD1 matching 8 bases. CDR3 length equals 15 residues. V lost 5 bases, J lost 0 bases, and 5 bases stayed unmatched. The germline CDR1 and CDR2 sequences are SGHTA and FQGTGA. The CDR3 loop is CASSRGQGPNYGYTF. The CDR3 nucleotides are TGTGCCAGCAGCCGAGGACAGGGACCTAACTATGGCTACACCTTC.

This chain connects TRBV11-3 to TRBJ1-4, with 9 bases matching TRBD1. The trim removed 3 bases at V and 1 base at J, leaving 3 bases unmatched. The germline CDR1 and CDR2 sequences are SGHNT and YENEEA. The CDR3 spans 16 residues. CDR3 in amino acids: CASSFHRGLTNEKLFF. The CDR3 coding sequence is TGTGCCAGCAGCTTCCACAGGGGGCTAACTAATGAAAAACTGTTTTTT.

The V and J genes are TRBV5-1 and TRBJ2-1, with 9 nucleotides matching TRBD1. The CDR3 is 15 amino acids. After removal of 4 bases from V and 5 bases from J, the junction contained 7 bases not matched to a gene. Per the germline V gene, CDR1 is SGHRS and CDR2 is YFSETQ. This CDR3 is CASSKQGALDNEQFF. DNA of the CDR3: TGCGCCAGCAGCAAACAGGGGGCGTTGGACAATGAGCAGTTCTTC.

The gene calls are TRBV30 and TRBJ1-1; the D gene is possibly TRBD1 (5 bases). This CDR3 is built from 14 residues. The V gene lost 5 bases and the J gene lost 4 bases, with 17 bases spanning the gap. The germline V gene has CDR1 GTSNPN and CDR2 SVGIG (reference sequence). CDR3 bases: TGTGCCTGGGTTGCCGGGGGGTTTGTCACTGAAGCTTTCTTT. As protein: CAWVAGGFVTEAFF.

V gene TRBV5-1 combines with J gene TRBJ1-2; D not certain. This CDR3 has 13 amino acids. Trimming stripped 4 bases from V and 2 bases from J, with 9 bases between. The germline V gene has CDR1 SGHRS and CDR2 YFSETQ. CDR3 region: CASSEAGNYGYTF. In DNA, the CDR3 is TGCGCCAGCAGCGAAGCGGGAAACTATGGCTACACCTTC.